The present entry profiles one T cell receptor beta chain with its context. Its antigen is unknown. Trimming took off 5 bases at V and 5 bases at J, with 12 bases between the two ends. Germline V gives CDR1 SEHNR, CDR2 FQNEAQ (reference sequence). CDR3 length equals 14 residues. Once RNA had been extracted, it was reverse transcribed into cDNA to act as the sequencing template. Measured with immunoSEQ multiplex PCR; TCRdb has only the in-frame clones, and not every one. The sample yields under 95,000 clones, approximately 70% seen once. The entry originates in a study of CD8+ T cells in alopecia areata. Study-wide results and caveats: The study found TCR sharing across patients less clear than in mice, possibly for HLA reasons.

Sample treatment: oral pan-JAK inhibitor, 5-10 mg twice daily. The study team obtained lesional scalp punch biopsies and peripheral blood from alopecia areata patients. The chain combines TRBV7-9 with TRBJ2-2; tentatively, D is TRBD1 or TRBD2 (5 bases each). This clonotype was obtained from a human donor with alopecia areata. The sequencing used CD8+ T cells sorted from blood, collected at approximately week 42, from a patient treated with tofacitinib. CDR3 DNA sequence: TGTGCCAGCAGCACCTGGGACCGGACCGGGGAGCTGTTTTTT. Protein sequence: CASSTWDRTGELFF. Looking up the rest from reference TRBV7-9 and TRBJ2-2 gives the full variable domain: DTGVSQNPRHKITKRGQNVTFRCDPISEHNRLYWYRQTLGQGPEFLTYFQNEAQLEKSRLLSDRFSAERPKGSFSTLEIQRTEQGDSAMYLCASSTWDRTGELFFGEGSRLTVL.